The 9 T cell receptor beta chains below come from one sample, sequenced in a study of cytomegalovirus exposure and HLA in healthy donors. The PCR ran on 60 Vbeta and 13 Jbeta primers. Produced via immunoSEQ multiplex PCR; TCRdb's table is partial and in-frame only. The repertoire holds around 150,000 clones, with approximately 85% as singletons. Specimen: PBMCs. The receptor set was obtained from a woman aged 40 to 49 in good health and CMV-seronegative.

This chain uses TRBV11-2 with TRBJ1-4; D perhaps matches TRBD1 (5 bases). In germline, CDR1 is SGHAT, CDR2 FQNNGV. The CDR3 covers 13 residues. V shed 6 bases and J shed 8 bases, with 13 bases lying between them. The CDR3 protein is CASRGGSGEKLFF. CDR3 sequence (DNA): TGTGCCAGCAGGGGGGGATCAGGGGAAAAACTGTTTTTT.

This chain uses TRBV7-2 with TRBJ1-2; D is uncertain. This CDR3 is built from 13 residues. From germline, CDR1 is SGHTA and CDR2 FQGNSA. V lost 5 bases, J lost 3 bases, and 10 bases lay in between. The CDR3 is CASSPQADYGYTF. DNA for the CDR3: TGTGCCAGCAGCCCCCAAGCGGACTATGGCTACACCTTC.

CDR3 nucleotide sequence: TGTGCCAGCAGGAGTGACGGACTAGCAGCTCCACTAAGCACAGATACGCAGTATTTT. Translated, it gives CASRSDGLAAPLSTDTQYF. V and J are TRBV27 and TRBJ2-3; 8 nucleotides align to TRBD2. The V segment lost 6 bases and the J segment 0 bases; nucleotides outside the gene matches: 17. The CDR3 has 19 amino acids. Germline V gene lookup returns CDR1 MNHEY and CDR2 SMNVEV (reference sequence).

This clone was seen only once. This chain joins TRBV7-2 and TRBJ1-1, with 7 bases identical to TRBD1. CDR3 length equals 14 residues. Germline trimming cut 3 bases from V and 5 bases from J; bases unmatched to any gene: 6. The germline V gene encodes CDR1 SGHTA and CDR2 FQGNSA. The CDR3 is CASSFRQGGTEAFF. The CDR3 DNA sequence: TGTGCCAGCAGCTTTCGACAGGGTGGGACTGAAGCTTTCTTT.

CDR3 region: CASSEGANEQFF. The CDR3 DNA reads TGCGCCAGCAGCGAGGGGGCGAATGAGCAGTTCTTC. This chain joins TRBV5-1 and TRBJ2-1; 7 bases align to TRBD1. There are 12 residues in the CDR3. Trimming at V came to 4 bases and at J to 7 bases, leaving 2 bases not matched to a gene. Germline CDR1 and CDR2: SGHRS and YFSETQ.

The chain employs TRBV5-1 and TRBJ1-3; D not certain. The CDR3 consists of 15 residues. The germline gives CDR1 SGHRS, CDR2 YFSETQ. V lost 3 bases, J lost 0 bases, and 10 bases lay in between. CDR3 coding DNA: TGCGCCAGCAGCTCTCCGAGTAGCTCTGGAAACACCATATATTTT. Amino acids: CASSSPSSSGNTIYF.

V gene TRBV5-1 combines with J gene TRBJ2-7, with 8 bases fitting TRBD2. CDR3 size: 16 residues. With 5 bases clipped from V and 4 bases from J, the junction kept 14 bases outside the gene matches. Germline V gene data show CDR1 as SGHRS and CDR2 as YFSETQ. CDR3: CASSTIPGLGDYEQYF. The CDR3 DNA sequence: TGCGCCAGCAGTACAATTCCGGGACTAGGAGATTACGAGCAGTACTTC. The entire variable domain, with the rest obtained from reference TRBV5-1 and TRBJ2-7, is as follows: KAGVTQTPRYLIKTRGQQVTLSCSPISGHRSVSWYQQTPGQGLQFLFEYFSETQRNKGNFPGRFSGRQFSNSRSEMNVSTLELGDSALYLCASSTIPGLGDYEQYFGPGTRLTVT.

The CDR3 is CASREGYNEQFF. CDR3 DNA: TGTGCCAGCAGGGAGGGATACAATGAGCAGTTCTTC. V gene TRBV4-2 combines with J gene TRBJ2-1, with a possible D match to TRBD2 (6 bases). This CDR3 comprises 12 residues. CDR1 and CDR2 from the germline V gene are LGHNA and YNFKEQ. Trimming pared 6 bases from V and 4 bases from J, leaving 7 bases between.

The chain's CDR3 is CASSLGGTGEAFF. The CDR3 DNA reads TGTGCCAGCAGCTTAGGCGGAACAGGGGAAGCTTTCTTT. The V gene is TRBV7-9, the J gene TRBJ1-1, with D possibly being TRBD1 (6 bases). Germline V CDR1 and CDR2: SEHNR, FQNEAQ (reference sequence). The CDR3 spans 13 residues. V was clipped by 1 base and J by 8 bases, with 11 bases between them.